This T cell receptor beta chain stems from a study of blood T cell repertoires in COVID-19. Study in general: T cells, B-cell-depleted T cells, or PBMCs provided the cDNA or gDNA that served as material.

In the original analysis: Quantification of nucleated cells was approximated via reference gene primer amplification. Profiled with immunoSEQ multiplex PCR; TCRdb holds only in-frame clones, not every one. V, J and clone size are taken as reported in that table, and D and trimming were inferred from the DNA itself. The sample carries over 20,000 clones, about 92% recorded once. CDR1 is KGHSH and CDR2 is LQKENI in the germline V gene. V lost 6 bases, J lost 7 bases, and 7 bases stayed unmatched. This CDR3 has 14 amino acids. Source material: peripheral blood. This receptor was taken from a man between 65 and 85 years old with acute or convalescent COVID-19. This sequence joins TRBV18 and TRBJ2-1, with 9 bases lining up with TRBD1. The CDR3 DNA reads as TGTGCCAGCTCTCCGGGACAGGGACTTAATGAGCAGTTCTTC. It codes for CASSPGQGLNEQFF.